This TCR beta chain was observed in a study of blood T cell repertoires in COVID-19. As for the study in general: T cells, B-cell-depleted T cells, or PBMCs provided the cDNA or gDNA that served as material.

The trim removed 4 bases at V and 4 bases at J, leaving 8 bases unmatched. Germline assignment: CDR1 SGDLS and CDR2 YYNGEE. The CDR3 spans 14 residues. This table comes from immunoSEQ multiplex PCR, and its TCRdb copy is limited to in-frame clones, with some not included. The sample yields hundreds of thousands of clones, 89% seen once. This clonotype was obtained from a man between 60 and 75 years old who had recovered from COVID-19. Sequencing used peripheral blood. The V and J genes are TRBV9 and TRBJ2-7, with 7 bases identical to TRBD1. Written as DNA, the CDR3 is TGTGCCAGCAGCTCAACAGGGGTAGGGTACGAGCAGTACTTC. Residues: CASSSTGVGYEQYF. The variable domain in full, with the rest retrieved from reference TRBV9 and TRBJ2-7, is DSGVTQTPKHLITATGQRVTLRCSPRSGDLSVYWYQQSLDQGLQFLIQYYNGEERAKGNILERFSAQQFPDLHSELNLSSLELGDSALYFCASSSTGVGYEQYFGPGTRLTVT.